Below, one T cell receptor (beta chain) is given with its context. Its antigen is not known. The entry originates in a study of chemoradiotherapy in HPV16-positive cancers. Study background: Two HPV16-positive patients' cells yielded candidate HPV-specific clones and common motifs.

The data were produced by immunoSEQ multiplex PCR, yet TCRdb's version contains in-frame clones alone and is incomplete. The sample holds about 23,000 clones; about 88% are singletons and the top ten take around 5%. Samples were taken several times over chemoradiotherapy. Notes on the study in general: Candidate HPV-specific clones and E7-related TCR motifs grew in tumor during treatment.

Unmatched junction bases numbered 8, after V lost 5 bases and J lost 4 bases. Germline lookup yields CDR1 SEHNR and CDR2 FQNEAQ (reference sequence). There are 15 residues in the CDR3. Sequenced material: blood, taken from a patient who underwent chemoradiotherapy. The V gene is TRBV7-9, the J gene TRBJ2-1; 7 bases are shared with TRBD1. This clonotype was obtained from a human donor with HPV-associated anogenital cancer. The CDR3 reads CASSINRGSYNEQFF. The CDR3 DNA follows: TGTGCCAGCAGCATCAACAGGGGTTCATACAATGAGCAGTTCTTC.